These 9 T cell receptor beta chains were sequenced from one sample in a study of graft-versus-host responses after intestinal transplantation. The repertoire was sequenced with immunoSEQ multiplex PCR; TCRdb's copy has only in-frame clones and lacks some. The sample includes fewer than 25,000 clones, 40% seen only once; the top ten take 0.66%. Here the sequenced sample was alloreactive CD4+ T cells from a mixed lymphocyte reaction culture, taken before intestinal transplant. Subset described: CFSE-low proliferating T cells sorted from approximately six-day pre-transplant mixed lymphocyte reaction (GvH or HvG direction). The receptors were sampled from a human patient who received an intestinal transplant.

This clone was picked up a small number of times. The rearrangement links TRBV19 to TRBJ2-3, with 9 bases matching TRBD1. V dropped 5 bases and J dropped 11; count of bases not matched to a gene: 8. The CDR3 length is 13 residues. Germline V gene data show CDR1 as LNHDA and CDR2 as SQIVND (reference sequence). CDR3 DNA: TGTGCCAGTAGTCGTTCGGGACAGGGCAAGCAGTATTTT. Translating gives CASSRSGQGKQYF.

This clone has more than one count but fewer than ten. This CDR3 is CASSRGLAEYTQYF. Written as DNA, the CDR3 is TGTGCCAGCAGCCGGGGACTAGCGGAGTATACGCAGTATTTT. This chain links TRBV5-6 with TRBJ2-3, with 11 bases that match TRBD2. The germline V gene has CDR1 SGHDT and CDR2 YYEEEE. CDR3 size: 14 residues. V lost 4 bases to trimming and J lost 7 bases; unmatched junction nucleotides: 5.

In this sample, this clone turned up a few times. J is TRBJ2-3 and V is TRBV5-6; 9 nucleotides match TRBD2. CDR3 size: 17 residues. V gave up 3 bases and J gave up 2 bases; unmatched junction bases: 10. Germline lookup yields CDR1 SGHDT and CDR2 YYEEEE. CDR3 in amino acids: CASSSTVAGAFTDTQYF. CDR3 coding DNA: TGTGCCAGCAGCTCCACAGTAGCGGGAGCATTCACAGATACGCAGTATTTT.

This clone has only a few counts. The chain couples TRBV7-8 to TRBJ1-1; no firm D call. V was pared by 5 bases and J by 0 bases, with 4 bases between. The CDR3 totals 12 residues. Looked up from germline, CDR1 is SGHVS and CDR2 is FQNEAQ. DNA of the CDR3: TGTGCCAGCAGCCCCGTGAACACTGAAGCTTTCTTT. Amino acids: CASSPVNTEAFF.

This rearrangement joins TRBV6-5 to TRBJ1-1; 8 positions match TRBD1. Germline assignment: CDR1 MNHEY and CDR2 SVGAGI. V was clipped by 5 bases and J by 6 bases; unmatched bases: 2. This CDR3 spans 12 amino acids. CDR3 sequence (DNA): TGTGCCAGCAGTCCCAGGGGGCCTGAAGCTTTCTTT. Its translation is CASSPRGPEAFF.

The V call is TRBV6-1, the J call TRBJ2-5; 8 bases align to TRBD2. Germline CDR1 MNHNS, CDR2 SASEGT. V dropped 6 bases and J dropped 4; count of bases not matched to a gene: 7. The CDR3 is 14 amino acids. The CDR3 nucleotides are TGTGCCAGCAGCGGACTAGCCCTGCGAGAGACCCAGTACTTC. Translation gives CASSGLALRETQYF.

The chain combines TRBV27 with TRBJ2-7; TRBD2 agrees at 12 bases. Germline V gene sequence: CDR1 MNHEY, CDR2 SMNVEV (reference sequence). There are 15 residues in the CDR3. Trimming removed 4 bases from V and 2 bases from J; junction bases left unmatched: 3. Written as DNA, the CDR3 is TGTGCCAGCAGTTGGACTAGCGGGACCCCCTACGAGCAGTACTTC. Protein sequence: CASSWTSGTPYEQYF.

The chain has TRBV7-2 and TRBJ1-3, with TRBD1 matching 7 bases. J was trimmed by 2 bases and V by 1 base; bases with no gene match: 11. CDR1 and CDR2 (germline): SGHTA, FQGNSA. The CDR3 spans 18 residues. CDR3 protein: CASSLVGTTGTAGNTIYF. CDR3 coding DNA: TGTGCCAGCAGCTTAGTCGGTACGACCGGGACAGCTGGAAACACCATATATTTT.

CDR3 region: CAIGLVYNEQFF. The CDR3, as DNA: TGTGCCATCGGACTAGTCTACAATGAGCAGTTCTTC. V usage is TRBV10-3 and J usage is TRBJ2-1, with TRBD2 matching over 7 bases. V shed 8 bases and J 3 bases; nucleotides not matched to a gene: 1. CDR3 length: 12 amino acids. The germline V gene has CDR1 ENHRY and CDR2 SYGVKD.